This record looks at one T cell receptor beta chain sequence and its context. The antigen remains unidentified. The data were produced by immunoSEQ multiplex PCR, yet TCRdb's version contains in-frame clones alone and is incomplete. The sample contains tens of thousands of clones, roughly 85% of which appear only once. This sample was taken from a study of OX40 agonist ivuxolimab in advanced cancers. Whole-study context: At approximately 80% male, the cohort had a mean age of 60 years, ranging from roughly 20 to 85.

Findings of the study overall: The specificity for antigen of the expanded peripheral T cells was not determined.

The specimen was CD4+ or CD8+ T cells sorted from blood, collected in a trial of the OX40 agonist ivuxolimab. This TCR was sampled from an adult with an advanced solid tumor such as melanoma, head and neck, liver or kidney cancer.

The DNA for the CDR3 is TGTGCCAGCACCCCCGGGAGGGGAAATAATGAAAAACTGTTTTTT. Its translation: CASTPGRGNNEKLFF. V gene TRBV7-6 combines with J gene TRBJ1-4; tentatively, D is TRBD1 (5 bases). CDR3 length equals 15 residues. Germline CDR1 SGHVS, CDR2 FNYEAQ. Deletions cut 7 bases from V and 4 bases from J, with 16 bases between.